The present TCR beta chain was sequenced within a study of control samples from healthy donors and cancer patients. TCRdb keeps only in-frame clones here, not all; method: immunoSEQ multiplex PCR. The sample lists tens of thousands of clones, about 85% occurring once. Germline lookup yields CDR1 MNHEY and CDR2 SVGAGI. The V end was cut by 6 bases, the J end by 0 bases, with 10 bases between. The CDR3 runs to 14 residues. The sample was blood. The rearrangement links TRBV6-5 to TRBJ2-3; no clear D. This receptor was obtained from a woman in her 70s in good health. The CDR3 region is CASRLAISTDTQYF. In DNA, the CDR3 is TGTGCCAGCAGGTTAGCCATTAGCACAGATACGCAGTATTTT.